Below are 11 T cell receptor beta chains sequenced from a single sample in a study of post-analysis software for immune sequencing data. Findings and caveats of the study: Four to six TRBV segments (TRBV5-6, TRBV5-1 and TRBV20-1 among them) occurred more frequently in patients than in controls.

Their antigens remain unidentified. Presence of unique molecular identifiers characterized the TCR beta cDNA libraries. TCRdb fed the PCR reads into MiXCR, producing one record per CDR3 protein. The data hold some 800,000 distinct CDR3 sequences, with around 42% observed a single time. The sequencing sample was made of blood. The origin of the receptors is a girl aged 10 to 17 with multiple sclerosis.

The chain couples TRBV12-3 or TRBV12-4 to TRBJ1-5; a possible D gene is TRBD1 (5 bases). This CDR3 comprises 15 residues. Trimming pared 3 bases from V and 5 bases from J, leaving 14 bases between. CDR3 amino acids: CASSLGAGFDQPQHF. The CDR3 region has the DNA TGTGCCAGCAGTTTGGGCGCAGGGTTCGATCAGCCCCAGCATTTT.

The chain is built from TRBV29-1 and TRBJ1-1, with D tentatively TRBD1 (5 bases). Germline values: CDR1 SQVTM, CDR2 ANQGSEA. CDR3 length: 12 amino acids. V was clipped by 6 bases and J by 5 bases, with 13 bases between them. In DNA form, the CDR3 reads TGCAGCGTCGGGGGACTTAGAACTGAAGCTTTCTTT. This sequence encodes CSVGGLRTEAFF.

The V call is TRBV9, the J call TRBJ2-7, with 8 bases identical to TRBD2. This CDR3 spans 15 amino acids. V dropped 3 bases and J dropped 3; count of bases not matched to a gene: 8. Per the germline V gene, CDR1 is SGDLS and CDR2 is YYNGEE. The CDR3 protein is CASSASGTRGYEQYF. The CDR3 DNA reads as TGTGCCAGCAGCGCCTCCGGGACTAGGGGCTACGAGCAGTACTTC.

The chain links TRBV4-1 to TRBJ2-5, with D maybe TRBD2 (6 bases). V lost 0 bases and J 2 bases, leaving 10 bases between the germline ends. CDR3 length equals 15 residues. Germline V gene sequence: CDR1 MGHRA, CDR2 YSYEKL. CDR3 in amino acids: CASSQDPGRQETQYF. As DNA, the CDR3 is TGCGCCAGCAGCCAAGACCCAGGGAGGCAAGAGACCCAGTACTTC.

The table lists this clonotype with a few counts. The chain uses TRBV5-1 and TRBJ2-1, with 12 bases identical to TRBD2. V lost 7 bases to trimming and J lost 2 bases; unmatched junction nucleotides: 10. Germline CDR1 is SGHRS and CDR2 is YFSETQ. The CDR3 runs 17 residues. CDR3 sequence (DNA): TGCGCCAGCCGTCCCCGGCTAGCGGGAGGGCCCTACAATGAGCAGTTCTTC. Translating gives CASRPRLAGGPYNEQFF.

This clonotype was seen many times. The CDR3 spells CASSQGGAYEQYF. For the CDR3, the DNA is TGCGCCAGCAGCCAAGGGGGCGCTTACGAGCAGTACTTC. This rearrangement joins TRBV4-1 to TRBJ2-7; maybe TRBD1 (5 bases). V lost 1 base to trimming and J lost 4 bases, with 8 bases between them. Looked up from germline, CDR1 is MGHRA and CDR2 is YSYEKL. This CDR3 is 13 amino acids long.

A single count supports this clonotype. This chain links TRBV4-3 with TRBJ2-4; a possible D gene is TRBD1 (6 bases). The end of the DNA fits TRBJ2-7 better, so the J call may be wrong. The CDR3 runs 13 residues. The germline CDR1 and CDR2 sequences are LGHNA and YSLEER. The CDR3 sequence: CASSQEQGYEQYF. CDR3 nucleotides: TGCGCCAGCAGCCAAGAACAGGGATACGAGCAGTACTTC.

This clonotype appeared a few times. The chain is built from TRBV28 and TRBJ1-1, with D uncertain. With 4 bases removed from V and 11 bases from J, the gap between germline ends came to 11 bases. Germline-derived CDR1 and CDR2 are MDHEN and SYDVKM. This CDR3 is built from 11 residues. CDR3 protein: CASSSLGRAFF. CDR3 nucleotide sequence: TGTGCCAGCAGTTCACTTGGGAGGGCTTTCTTT. Looking up the rest from reference TRBV28 and TRBJ1-1 gives the full variable domain: DVKVTQSSRYLVKRTGEKVFLECVQDMDHENMFWYRQDPGLGLRLIYFSYDVKMKEKGDIPEGYSVSREKKERFSLILESASTNQTSMYLCASSSLGRAFFGQGTRLTVV.

The rearrangement uses TRBV6-5 and TRBJ1-1; D remains ambiguous. Trimming shortened V by 2 bases and J by 3 bases, and 19 bases separated the two germline ends. CDR1 is MNHEY and CDR2 is SVGAGI in the germline V gene. The CDR3 extends over 17 amino acids. The CDR3 sequence is CASSYRRRPYVDTEAFF. In DNA form, the CDR3 reads TGTGCCAGCAGTTACCGTCGGAGACCATACGTGGACACTGAAGCTTTCTTT.

In this sample, this clonotype turned up a few times. The chain uses TRBV13 and TRBJ2-5; D gene uncertain. CDR1 PRHDT and CDR2 FYEKMQ come from the germline V gene (reference sequence). The CDR3 covers 11 residues. V lost 4 bases to trimming and J lost 11 bases, with 11 bases between them. The CDR3: CASSSASKQYF. In DNA form, the CDR3 reads TGTGCCAGCAGCTCCGCTTCGAAGCAGTACTTC.

The chain carries TRBV12-3 or TRBV12-4 and TRBJ2-3; D may be TRBD2 (6 bases). V shed 1 base and J shed 2 bases, with 10 bases lying between them. The CDR3 spans 15 residues. The CDR3 spells CASSLGGMTTDTQYF. CDR3 DNA: TGTGCCAGCAGTTTAGGCGGGATGACCACAGATACGCAGTATTTT.